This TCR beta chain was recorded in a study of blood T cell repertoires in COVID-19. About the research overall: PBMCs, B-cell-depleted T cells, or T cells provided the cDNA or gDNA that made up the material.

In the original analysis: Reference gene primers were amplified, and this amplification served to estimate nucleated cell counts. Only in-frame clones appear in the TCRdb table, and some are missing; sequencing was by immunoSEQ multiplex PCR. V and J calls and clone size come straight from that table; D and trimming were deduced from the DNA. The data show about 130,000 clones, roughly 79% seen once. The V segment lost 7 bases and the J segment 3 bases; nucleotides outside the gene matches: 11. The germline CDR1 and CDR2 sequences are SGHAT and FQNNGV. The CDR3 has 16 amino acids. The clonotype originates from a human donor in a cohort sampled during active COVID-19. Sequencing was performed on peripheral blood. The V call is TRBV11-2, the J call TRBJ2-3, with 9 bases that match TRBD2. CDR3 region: CASIEGAGGPTDTQYF. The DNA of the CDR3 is TGTGCCAGCATCGAGGGGGCGGGGGGGCCAACAGATACGCAGTATTTT.